A single sample is the source of the 10 T cell receptor beta chains below, sequenced in a study of T cell changes during pregnancy in multiple sclerosis. This table comes from immunoSEQ multiplex PCR, and its TCRdb copy is limited to in-frame clones, with some not included. The sample lists tens of thousands of clones; 80% to 95% were seen once. The sequencing here drew on CD4+ T cells from peripheral blood mononuclear cells, taken before pregnancy. The receptors here all came from a female donor with multiple sclerosis, enrolled in a pregnancy study.

The rearrangement links TRBV11-3 to TRBJ2-4; maybe TRBD2 (5 bases). CDR1 and CDR2 (germline): SGHNT, YENEEA. The V end lost 1 base, the J end lost 0 bases, and 16 bases lay between the germline ends. The CDR3 extends over 18 amino acids. CDR3 region: CASSLGETSKLAKNIQYF. The CDR3 DNA is TGTGCCAGCAGCTTAGGGGAGACTTCCAAGCTAGCCAAAAACATTCAGTACTTC.

The chain employs TRBV19 and TRBJ2-2, with 9 bases fitting TRBD1. The CDR3 contains 13 residues. V shed 11 bases, J shed 7 bases, and the junction held 8 bases outside the gene matches. Per the germline V gene, CDR1 is LNHDA and CDR2 is SQIVND (reference sequence). As DNA, the CDR3 is TGTGCCTCAAAGGGACAGGGATTCGGGGAGCTGTTTTTT. It yields the protein CASKGQGFGELFF.

This clone was observed a single time. This chain joins TRBV30 and TRBJ1-4; no reliable D call. The V gene lost 0 bases and the J gene lost 6 bases, with 11 bases spanning the gap. The CDR3 covers 14 residues. Germline CDR1 reads GTSNPN; CDR2 reads SVGIG (reference sequence). CDR3 protein: CAWSVLVKDEKLFF. Written as DNA, the CDR3 is TGTGCCTGGAGTGTGCTAGTCAAGGATGAAAAACTGTTTTTT.

V is TRBV6-6 and J is TRBJ1-1, with D tentatively TRBD1 (6 bases). This CDR3 is 15 amino acids long. Germline V gives CDR1 MNHNY, CDR2 SVGAGI (reference sequence). Trimming pared 2 bases from V and 3 bases from J, leaving 13 bases between. In DNA form, the CDR3 reads TGTGCCAGCAGTTACCGTTCAAGACAGGACACTGAAGCTTTCTTT. This encodes CASSYRSRQDTEAFF.

The chain links TRBV25-1 to TRBJ2-1; 9 nucleotides match TRBD2. In germline, CDR1 is MGHDK, CDR2 SYGVNS. The CDR3 runs to 15 residues. V was clipped by 4 bases and J by 6 bases; unmatched bases: 7. The CDR3 region has the DNA TGTGCCAGCAGTGTCCTAGCGGGGCCGGTCAATGAGCAGTTCTTC. It is translated as CASSVLAGPVNEQFF.

V gene TRBV19 combines with J gene TRBJ2-7; D is unresolved. Per germline, CDR1 LNHDA and CDR2 SQIVND (reference sequence). V was clipped by 5 bases and J by 2 bases, with 13 bases between them. The CDR3 consists of 14 residues. The CDR3 protein is CASSPLLGAYEQYF. The CDR3 DNA is TGTGCCAGTAGTCCACTTTTAGGAGCCTACGAGCAGTACTTC.

The V call is TRBV27, the J call TRBJ2-7, with D possibly TRBD2 on 6 matching bases. The CDR3 runs to 16 residues. V lost 6 bases and J lost 2, with 20 bases in between. Germline values: CDR1 MNHEY, CDR2 SMNVEV (reference sequence). The CDR3 here is CASSPRRAVAAYEQYF. CDR3 DNA sequence: TGTGCCAGCAGCCCTCGGAGGGCGGTGGCAGCCTACGAGCAGTACTTC.

J is TRBJ2-1 and V is TRBV2; D is unclear. The germline V gene has CDR1 SNHLY and CDR2 FYNNEI. V lost 7 bases to trimming and J lost 4 bases, with 11 bases between them. The CDR3 extends over 13 amino acids. The chain's CDR3 is CASNPTGYNEQFF. Written as DNA, the CDR3 is TGTGCCAGCAACCCGACTGGATACAATGAGCAGTTCTTC.

The genes are TRBV7-6 and TRBJ1-4, with 11 bases fitting TRBD1. The V gene's germline CDR1 is SGHVS and CDR2 FNYEAQ. V was clipped by 4 bases and J by 8 bases; unmatched bases: 6. The CDR3 runs 15 residues. The CDR3: CASSSRTGGSEKLFF. The CDR3 region has the DNA TGTGCCAGCAGCTCCAGGACAGGGGGCAGCGAAAAACTGTTTTTT.

This clone was found once. The rearrangement uses TRBV11-3 and TRBJ1-2; 8 bases align to TRBD1. The CDR3 runs 16 residues. Germline V gene sequence: CDR1 SGHNT, CDR2 YENEEA. V shed 1 base and J 5 bases; nucleotides not matched to a gene: 9. Here the CDR3 reads CASSLGLPGGAYGYTF. The CDR3 nucleotides read TGTGCCAGCAGCTTAGGTCTCCCAGGGGGCGCATATGGCTACACCTTC.